A single sample gave rise to the 14 T cell receptor beta chains below, sequenced in a study of blood T cell repertoires in COVID-19. Clones were read by immunoSEQ multiplex PCR, and TCRdb kept only the in-frame ones, dropping some. The sample has about 320,000 clones, roughly 85% seen once. Sequencing was done on a sample of peripheral blood. These receptors all stem from a human donor in a cohort sampled during active COVID-19.

The chain employs TRBV10-1 and TRBJ2-3; 7 nucleotides align to TRBD2. This CDR3 spans 14 amino acids. The V gene's germline CDR1 is WNHNN and CDR2 SYGVQD (reference sequence). With 8 bases clipped from V and 0 bases from J, the junction kept 5 bases outside the gene matches. CDR3 loop: CASSGAGSTDTQYF. CDR3 sequence (DNA): TGCGCCAGCTCGGGAGCGGGAAGCACAGATACGCAGTATTTT.

This clone has a single count. V and J are TRBV7-3 and TRBJ1-1, with D perhaps TRBD1 (5 bases). The CDR3 spans 14 residues. In germline, CDR1 is SGHTA, CDR2 FQGTGA. The V gene lost 5 bases and the J gene lost 0 bases, with 10 bases spanning the gap. In DNA, the CDR3 is TGTGCCAGCAGCAAAGGGGCTATGAACACTGAAGCTTTCTTT. As protein: CASSKGAMNTEAFF.

Only one count was recorded for this clone. The CDR3 bases are TGTGCCAGCAGTGCAGGTAGTGAAGCTTTCTTT. Translated: CASSAGSEAFF. The chain uses TRBV2 and TRBJ1-1; D ambiguous. The V gene's germline CDR1 is SNHLY and CDR2 FYNNEI. With 4 bases removed from V and 7 bases from J, the gap between germline ends came to 7 bases. The CDR3 sequence is 11 residues long.

In its sample, this clone was seen once. The CDR3 region has the DNA TGTGCCAGCAGCCAAGTCCCTAGCGGGGGGTACAATGAGCAGTTCTTC. As protein: CASSQVPSGGYNEQFF. The chain is built from TRBV14 and TRBJ2-1, with 11 bases lining up with TRBD2. CDR1 is SGHDN, CDR2 FVKESK, per germline. The CDR3 contains 16 residues. Trimming at V came to 1 base and at J to 4 bases, leaving 3 bases not matched to a gene. The complete variable domain, with remaining parts taken from reference TRBV14 and TRBJ2-1, reads EAGVTQFPSHSVIEKGQTVTLRCDPISGHDNLYWYRRVMGKEIKFLLHFVKESKQDESGMPNNRFLAERTGGTYSTLKVQPAELEDSGVYFCASSQVPSGGYNEQFFGPGTRLTVL.

The genes are TRBV6-6 and TRBJ2-7; the D gene is possibly TRBD2 (6 bases). The CDR3 sequence is 14 residues long. From germline, CDR1 is MNHNY and CDR2 SVGAGI (reference sequence). Trimming cost V 0 bases and J 4 bases, with 10 bases left between them. CDR3 sequence reads: CASSYSGRGYEQYF. The CDR3 coding sequence is TGTGCCAGCAGTTACTCCGGACGGGGGTACGAGCAGTACTTC.

V usage is TRBV5-1 and J usage is TRBJ1-1, with no clear D. Germline lookup yields CDR1 SGHRS and CDR2 YFSETQ. This CDR3 has 15 residues. Trimming shortened V by 1 base and J by 1 base, and 11 bases separated the two germline ends. CDR3 coding DNA: TGCGCCAGCAGCTTGTCTGGCTCAAGGAACACTGAAGCTTTCTTT. It encodes CASSLSGSRNTEAFF.

This clone was found once. This chain joins TRBV9 and TRBJ2-1; a weak D match, TRBD2 (6 bases). Germline CDR1 is SGDLS and CDR2 is YYNGEE. The CDR3 runs to 13 residues. Trimming took off 4 bases at V and 6 bases at J, with 11 bases between the two ends. The CDR3 nucleotides are TGTGCCAGCAGCTCTCTACTAGCCAATGAGCAGTTCTTC. Encoded protein: CASSSLLANEQFF. The full variable domain, in which reference TRBV9 and TRBJ2-1 provide the parts outside the CDR3, is DSGVTQTPKHLITATGQRVTLRCSPRSGDLSVYWYQQSLDQGLQFLIQYYNGEERAKGNILERFSAQQFPDLHSELNLSSLELGDSALYFCASSSLLANEQFFGPGTRLTVL.

The J gene is TRBJ1-6, the V gene TRBV3-1 (or the pseudogene TRBV3-2), with a weak D call TRBD1 (6 bases). V was trimmed by 7 bases and J by 3 bases, leaving 16 bases between them. Germline CDR1 reads LGHDT; CDR2 reads YNNKEL (reference sequence). CDR3 size: 16 residues. The CDR3 sequence: CASTQRGHLYNSPLHF. The DNA for the CDR3 is TGTGCCAGCACACAGCGGGGGCATCTCTATAATTCACCCCTCCACTTT.

The J gene is TRBJ2-3, the V gene TRBV29-1, with D tentatively TRBD2 (6 bases). The CDR3 totals 15 residues. CDR1 and CDR2 from the germline V gene are SQVTM and ANQGSEA. The V gene lost 6 bases and the J gene lost 3 bases, with 19 bases spanning the gap. CDR3 region: CSVFRQKGRTDTQYF. The CDR3 DNA sequence: TGCAGCGTATTCCGACAGAAGGGGAGGACAGATACGCAGTATTTT.

The rearrangement links TRBV6-5 to TRBJ1-1; D is ambiguous. CDR3 size: 15 residues. Trimming stripped 0 bases from V and 5 bases from J, with 13 bases between. Germline V gives CDR1 MNHEY, CDR2 SVGAGI. DNA of the CDR3: TGTGCCAGCAGTTACTCAAGGCGAGGGCGGACTGAAGCTTTCTTT. This gives the protein CASSYSRRGRTEAFF.

This clone was seen only once. This sequence joins TRBV3-1 (or the pseudogene TRBV3-2) and TRBJ2-4, with TRBD2 matching 11 bases. CDR3 length: 17 amino acids. J was trimmed by 3 bases and V by 2 bases; bases with no gene match: 6. Germline V gene sequence: CDR1 LGHDT, CDR2 YNNKEL (reference sequence). This CDR3 reads CASSQIAGGNDKNIQYF. DNA for the CDR3: TGTGCCAGCAGCCAAATAGCGGGGGGGAATGACAAAAACATTCAGTACTTC.

This rearrangement joins TRBV5-5 to TRBJ2-5, with 7 bases aligning to TRBD1. V was clipped by 0 bases and J by 1 base; unmatched bases: 3. The germline V gene has CDR1 SGHKS and CDR2 YYEKEE (reference sequence). This CDR3 is built from 15 residues. For the CDR3, the DNA is TGTGCCAGCAGCTTGGAGGACAGGCCCCAAGAGACCCAGTACTTC. It codes for CASSLEDRPQETQYF.

The chain uses TRBV19 and TRBJ2-1, with 8 bases aligning to TRBD2. The CDR3 contains 15 residues. V gave up 7 bases and J gave up 7 bases; unmatched junction bases: 12. Germline V gene lookup returns CDR1 LNHDA and CDR2 SQIVND (reference sequence). CDR3 sequence reads: CASIRSGGLINEQFF. DNA of the CDR3: TGTGCCAGTATCCGAAGCGGGGGTTTGATAAATGAGCAGTTCTTC.

The V call is TRBV19, the J call TRBJ2-3, with 9 bases identical to TRBD2. V lost 5 bases, J lost 5 bases, and 14 bases stayed unmatched. The CDR3 length is 17 residues. The germline gives CDR1 LNHDA, CDR2 SQIVND (reference sequence). CDR3 in DNA: TGTGCCAGTAGTCGACAGAGGGCGGGGGGGCCTGGAGATACGCAGTATTTT. This translates into CASSRQRAGGPGDTQYF.